This TCR beta chain was observed in a study of blood T cell repertoires in COVID-19. On the study more broadly: The United States, Italy and Spain supplied acute and convalescent COVID-19 samples. T cells, B-cell-depleted T cells, or PBMCs supplied cDNA or gDNA.

This CDR3 is built from 15 residues. CDR1 and CDR2 from the germline V gene are LNHDA and SQIVND (reference sequence). The V gene lost 3 bases and the J gene lost 2 bases, with 11 bases spanning the gap. Methods used by the authors: Estimation of nucleated cell counts was performed using reference gene primer amplification. Sequenced by immunoSEQ multiplex PCR; TCRdb stores in-frame clones only, minus some. D and trimming come from the DNA, and the V and J calls and clone size come from that table. Counted here are over 150,000 clones, approximately 81% occurring once; the ten biggest clones make up roughly an eighth.

The source of this sequence is a man between 18 and 35 years old with active or convalescent COVID-19. The rearrangement links TRBV19 to TRBJ2-1; D may be TRBD2 (6 bases). Sequencing was carried out using peripheral blood. The CDR3 DNA follows: TGTGCCAGTAGTATTTCTAGCGAAGCCTACAATGAGCAGTTCTTC. Residues: CASSISSEAYNEQFF.